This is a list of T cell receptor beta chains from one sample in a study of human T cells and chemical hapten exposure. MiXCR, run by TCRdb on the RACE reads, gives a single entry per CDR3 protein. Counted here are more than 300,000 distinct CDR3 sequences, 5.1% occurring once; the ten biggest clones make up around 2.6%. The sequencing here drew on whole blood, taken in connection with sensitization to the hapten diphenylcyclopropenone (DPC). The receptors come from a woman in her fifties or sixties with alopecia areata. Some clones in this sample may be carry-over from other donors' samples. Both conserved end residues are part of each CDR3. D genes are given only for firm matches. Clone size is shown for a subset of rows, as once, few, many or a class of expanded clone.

DNA: TGCAGCGTTGAATTAGGATTAGGAGATACGCAGTATTTT
CDR3: CSVELGLGDTQYF
D: NA
J: TRBJ2-3
size: many
V: TRBV29-1

DNA: TGTGCCAGCAGCCCTAAGGCGGGGGGCAGCACTGAAGCTTTCTTT
CDR3: CASSPKAGGSTEAFF
D: NA
J: TRBJ1-1
size: many
V: TRBV7-6

DNA: TGTGCCAGCAGCTACCCGGGGGGAGCCATGGTGTTCTTC
CDR3: CASSYPGGAMVFF
D: TRBD2
J: TRBJ2-1
size: NA
V: TRBV13

DNA: TGTGCCAGCAGTAAAAACGGGAACACTGAAGCTTTCTTT
CDR3: CASSKNGNTEAFF
D: NA
J: TRBJ1-1
size: many
V: TRBV12-3/TRBV12-4

DNA: TGTGCCATCAGTGGGAATCAAGATACGCAGTATTTT
CDR3: CAISGNQDTQYF
D: NA
J: TRBJ2-3
size: NA
V: TRBV10-3

DNA: TGTGCCAGCGCCGGGGCGTATGACTACACTGAAGCTTTCTTT
CDR3: CASAGAYDYTEAFF
D: NA
J: TRBJ1-1
size: few
V: TRBV25-1

DNA: TGTGCCAGCAGCTCCAGGGATTCTGGAAACACCATATATTTT
CDR3: CASSSRDSGNTIYF
D: NA
J: TRBJ1-3
size: NA
V: TRBV7-9

DNA: TGTGCCACCAGTGACGGACAGGGGGTCACAGATACGCAGTATTTT
CDR3: CATSDGQGVTDTQYF
D: TRBD1
J: TRBJ2-3
size: few
V: TRBV24-1

DNA: TGTGCCACCAGTGTCATCTCCTACGAGCAGTACTTC
CDR3: CATSVISYEQYF
D: NA
J: TRBJ2-7
size: many
V: TRBV24-1

DNA: TGCGCCAGCAGCTTGGGCCCGAGACAGGGAGCCTACGAGCAGTACTTC
CDR3: CASSLGPRQGAYEQYF
D: TRBD1
J: TRBJ2-7
size: many
V: TRBV5-1

DNA: TGCAGCGTCCCACCCGCCGCCACAGATACGCAGTATTTT
CDR3: CSVPPAATDTQYF
D: NA
J: TRBJ2-3
size: few
V: TRBV29-1

DNA: TGTGCCAGCAGTTTAGCAGGTGGCGGGAGCTACGGCAAAAACATTCAGTACTTC
CDR3: CASSLAGGGSYGKNIQYF
D: TRBD2
J: TRBJ2-4
size: few
V: TRBV12-3/TRBV12-4

DNA: TGTGCCAGCAGCTCTGGCGGACAGCTATATGGCTACACCTTC
CDR3: CASSSGGQLYGYTF
D: NA
J: TRBJ1-2
size: few
V: TRBV5-4

DNA: TGTGCCAGCAGCGTAGAGGGAATAGCGGGACAGGAGACCCAGTACTTC
CDR3: CASSVEGIAGQETQYF
D: NA
J: TRBJ2-5
size: many
V: TRBV9

DNA: TGTGCCAGCAGTGACCTTTTAGCTTTCTTT
CDR3: CASSDLLAFF
D: NA
J: TRBJ1-1
size: NA
V: TRBV2

DNA: TGCGCCAGCAGCTCCGGGAAAGAGACCCAGTACTTC
CDR3: CASSSGKETQYF
D: NA
J: TRBJ2-5
size: many
V: TRBV5-1

DNA: TGTGCCAGCAGCTTAGGTCCACAGAAGGATACGCAGTATTTT
CDR3: CASSLGPQKDTQYF
D: NA
J: TRBJ2-3
size: many
V: TRBV7-6

DNA: TGTGCCAGCAGCCCCCGGTGGGCAGGCGGTGAAAAACTGTTTTTT
CDR3: CASSPRWAGGEKLFF
D: NA
J: TRBJ1-4
size: NA
V: TRBV7-9

DNA: TGTGCCAGCAGGAGCACAGATACGCAGTATTTT
CDR3: CASRSTDTQYF
D: NA
J: TRBJ2-3
size: many
V: TRBV6-5

DNA: TGTGCCAGCTCACCACTAGGGGGTAAGGACAATGAGCAGTTCTTC
CDR3: CASSPLGGKDNEQFF
D: NA
J: TRBJ2-1
size: few
V: TRBV18

DNA: TGTGCCAGCAGCCACATCGACAGGCACCATGGCTACACCTTC
CDR3: CASSHIDRHHGYTF
D: NA
J: TRBJ1-2
size: NA
V: TRBV3-1

DNA: TGCGCCGTGGGGGCCCCCCCGGCCAATGAGCAGTTCTTC
CDR3: CAVGAPPANEQFF
D: NA
J: TRBJ2-1
size: few
V: TRBV10-1

DNA: TGTGCCAGCAGTGAAGTCCCAGGCAATGAGCAGTTCTTC
CDR3: CASSEVPGNEQFF
D: NA
J: TRBJ2-1
size: NA
V: TRBV2

DNA: TGTGCCAGCAGCTCCTGGACGGGAACTACCTACGAGCAGTACTTC
CDR3: CASSSWTGTTYEQYF
D: NA
J: TRBJ2-7
size: many
V: TRBV21-1

DNA: TGCAGTGCTAGAGTCCTAGCGGGAGCGACAGATACGCAGTATTTT
CDR3: CSARVLAGATDTQYF
D: TRBD2
J: TRBJ2-3
size: many
V: TRBV20-1

DNA: TGTGCCAGCAGGGATACAGGGGCGAAGACTGAAGCTTTCTTT
CDR3: CASRDTGAKTEAFF
D: TRBD1
J: TRBJ1-1
size: few
V: TRBV6-2/TRBV6-3

DNA: TGCAGTGCTAGCTTGACTAGCGGGAGCTACGAGCAGTACTTC
CDR3: CSASLTSGSYEQYF
D: TRBD2
J: TRBJ2-7
size: few
V: TRBV20-1

DNA: TGTGCCAGCAGTCACCCCTCCCAGGGCAACTCTGGAAACACCATATATTTT
CDR3: CASSHPSQGNSGNTIYF
D: NA
J: TRBJ1-3
size: few
V: TRBV12-3/TRBV12-4

DNA: TGCAGTGCTCCCCAAGGGGTTATGGTAACGCAGTATTTT
CDR3: CSAPQGVMVTQYF
D: NA
J: TRBJ2-3
size: few
V: TRBV20-1

DNA: TGTGCCAGCAGTGCTCAGACAGGGGGAGACAAGTTGGCTTTCTTT
CDR3: CASSAQTGGDKLAFF
D: TRBD1
J: TRBJ1-1
size: many
V: TRBV6-1

DNA: TGCAGTGCTAGGGTCCGGGGGAAGTTAGCAGATACGCAGTATTTT
CDR3: CSARVRGKLADTQYF
D: NA
J: TRBJ2-3
size: NA
V: TRBV20-1

DNA: TGCAGTGCCTTAATCCCGGCTAGCGGGGGTTACGAGCAGTACTTC
CDR3: CSALIPASGGYEQYF
D: TRBD2
J: TRBJ2-7
size: many
V: TRBV20-1

DNA: TGTGCCAGCAGCTTACTGCCGGGAGGTAACGGTGAGCAGTTCTTC
CDR3: CASSLLPGGNGEQFF
D: TRBD2
J: TRBJ2-1
size: many
V: TRBV13

DNA: TGTGCCAGCAGTTTGACAGGGGGCCAGCCCCAGCATTTT
CDR3: CASSLTGGQPQHF
D: TRBD1
J: TRBJ1-5
size: NA
V: TRBV27

DNA: TGTGCCAGCAGACTTACCACCGGACAGGGTGGTAATTCACCCCTCCACTTT
CDR3: CASRLTTGQGGNSPLHF
D: TRBD1
J: TRBJ1-6
size: NA
V: TRBV28

DNA: TGTGCCAGCAGCCCCATTGGTGTCCCTGAAGCTTTCTTT
CDR3: CASSPIGVPEAFF
D: NA
J: TRBJ1-1
size: NA
V: TRBV7-9

DNA: TGTGCCAGCAGCTTTGACAGGGGCACGGGAAACACCATATATTTT
CDR3: CASSFDRGTGNTIYF
D: TRBD1
J: TRBJ1-3
size: many
V: TRBV13

DNA: TGTGCCAGCAGGGAATCCGGACAGGGGGCACTTGGCGATAATTCACCCCTCCACTTT
CDR3: CASRESGQGALGDNSPLHF
D: TRBD1
J: TRBJ1-6
size: many
V: TRBV9

DNA: TGTGCCACCAGTGATTCGGGGGCCGCAGGGATTACCGGGGAGCTGTTTTTT
CDR3: CATSDSGAAGITGELFF
D: NA
J: TRBJ2-2
size: few
V: TRBV24-1

DNA: TGTGCCAGCAGCGTAGACCTAGCGGGATACAATGAGCAGTTCTTC
CDR3: CASSVDLAGYNEQFF
D: TRBD2
J: TRBJ2-1
size: NA
V: TRBV9

DNA: TGTGCCAGCAGTGAATTGCCCGGGGGCTCCTATAATTCACCCCTCCACTTT
CDR3: CASSELPGGSYNSPLHF
D: NA
J: TRBJ1-6
size: many
V: TRBV2

DNA: TGCAGCGTTGTGGGAGCAGCAGATACGCAGTATTTT
CDR3: CSVVGAADTQYF
D: NA
J: TRBJ2-3
size: few
V: TRBV29-1